This is a list of T cell receptor beta chains from one sample in a study of CD8 T cells in Susac syndrome. TCRdb itself ran the immunoSEQ multiplex PCR reads through MiXCR, one entry per CDR3 protein. Of 170,000 or so distinct CDR3 sequences listed, 94% are singletons. What was sequenced was CD4+ T cells from PBMCs. Every receptor here comes from a human donor with Susac syndrome. Each CDR3 is given with its conserved first and last residue.

cdr3_aa v_call
CASSQGRQGGNIQYF TRBV3-1
CASSLDGRRTGELFF TRBV11-2
CASSFDPRQPQHF TRBV27
CAWGAKNNEQFF TRBV30
CASSGGVNDSYEQYF TRBV25-1
CASSPQGGEKLFF TRBV7-9
CASSVGGLSNQPQHF TRBV9
CASSFLAGGNTEAFF TRBV7-2
CSASGERGGRNTQYF TRBV20-1
CASISLPQGYPYNEQFF TRBV2
CASSSPSGRGISYEQYF TRBV6-5
CASSLWAGTEAFF TRBV27
CASSQHGQGSQPQHF TRBV3-1
CSARDETGPLHF TRBV20-1
CASSLDAGGISEKLFF TRBV5-5
CASSLSTGGGSYNEQFF TRBV5-4
CASSLAGTGPSTEAFF TRBV5-4
CASSRGGVYNEQFF TRBV11-2
CARETGSGYEQYF TRBV21-1
CATSRDRGVGELFF TRBV15
CASSLTVPSYEQYF TRBV6-5
CGQLRIRKIWETQYF TRBV12-3/TRBV12-4
CAIRGGGPELFF TRBV10-3
CAWSVIRGQTEAFF TRBV30
CASQGESGTDTQYF TRBV5-1
CASTFWGNTEAFF TRBV12-3/TRBV12-4
CSADQGQMNTEAFF TRBV20-1
CATMDGTSTDTQYF TRBV24-1
CASSLELAGTYNEQFF TRBV7-9
CSVGTSGGGDTQYF TRBV20-1
CASSSSGGANEQFF TRBV7-7
CASSPRRGANTGELFF TRBV4-3
CASSYDRGYEQYF TRBV6-5